This TCR beta chain was identified in a study of T cells in Graves' hyperthyroidism and ophthalmopathy (dated by TCRdb to the late 2010s). Notes on the research overall: Peripheral blood was sampled at the time of initial diagnosis, prior to any treatment. After sampling, hyperthyroidism patients received methimazole starting at 30 mg daily, and ophthalmopathy patients received high-dose intravenous methylprednisolone. TCR V-J signatures able to tell the groups apart were searched for in a discovery cohort of 90 to 100 patients, of whom more than 40 had Graves' ophthalmopathy and about 55 had stable Graves' hyperthyroidism. According to the paper, TCR Vbeta CDR3 sequencing was carried out on approximately 140 peripheral blood samples, which came from 40 to 45 ophthalmopathy, around 75 hyperthyroidism and roughly 17 progressor patients. Whether ophthalmopathy could be predicted prospectively was tested in an independent validation cohort made up of some 20 hyperthyroidism patients plus 17 patients who later progressed to ophthalmopathy. In addition, the study compared T-cell repertoires in thyroid tissue and in blood from about 6 Graves' hyperthyroidism patients. The 95 to 100 discovery patients were randomly divided into training and test sets at a 7:3 ratio.

Here V drops 4 bases and J drops 2 bases, and the junction holds 3 bases not matched to any gene. CDR1 SGHRS and CDR2 YFSETQ are derived from the germline V gene. The CDR3 starts with the cysteine, ends with the phenylalanine, and has 15 residues. The retained sequence is limited to the CDR3, 45 bases, with the frame set at the first base. Hyperthyroidism patients were aged 18 to 65 years and newly diagnosed, with disease duration of less than 2 months. Any patient with an uncontrolled infection, another autoimmune disease, pregnancy or lactation was excluded. Diagnoses were based on clinical symptoms, serum thyroxine and TRAb, thyroid ultrasound and orbital computed tomography. Blood from progressor patients was collected at the time of first diagnosis with hyperthyroidism, before any ophthalmopathy symptoms had appeared. PBMCs were separated from around 9.1 ml of fresh peripheral blood using Ficoll-Paque density gradient centrifugation. Progressor patients were first diagnosed with Graves' hyperthyroidism and then developed ophthalmopathy during follow-up. Total RNA was extracted using Trizol reagent, and RNA quality was assessed on an Agilent 2100 Bioanalyzer.

This clonotype appeared many times. It lacks a known antigen. One base away there is no much larger clone; base qualities are not given. Broader findings and caveats from the paper: In validation, the model predicted progression to ophthalmopathy a median of around six months before onset, with roughly 68% sensitivity and around 76% specificity. No statistical method was used to set the sample size in advance, and investigators knew the group allocation. In cross-validation, a model built on a 13 V-J signature told ophthalmopathy apart from stable hyperthyroidism with under 90% sensitivity and about 81% specificity, and in testing the same model reached 80%/75%. Most expanded thyroid clonotypes (frequency above 0.001) were also detected in blood, suggesting blood repertoires may reflect thyroid immune responses.

TCR beta CDR3 regions were amplified from RNA transcripts. For the first round of RT-PCR on the TCR CDR3, the HTBI primer set was used together with the Qiagen OneStep RT-PCR kit. Libraries were constructed in a second round of multiplex PCR, after which size selection and purification were performed. Paired-end sequencing of the libraries was performed with 100 bp reads on an Illumina HiSeq2000. The paper's processing steps were these. SOAPnuke was used to process the raw data, removing reads that contained adapters or uncalled bases, had a mean Phred below 15, or lacked an exact match to the constant primer or identifier. COPE v1.2.5 was used to merge high-quality paired reads, and clonotypes were defined as unique nucleotide sequences. MiTCR v1.1 was used to align clonotypes to the IMGT TRBV, TRBD and TRBJ reference segments. Only V-J combinations with frequency above 0.0001, covering about 99% of repertoires, were analysed. A TCS score was defined as the ratio of F50 (clonal expansion) to E x V (chaos), with BLOSUM62-based TCRdist applied between CDR3 peptides within each V-J. Welch's t-statistics and random forest reduced 500 to 550 V-J features to some 14, which were used in a naive Bayes classifier (R e1071). TCRdb trimmed public reads at Q25 via fastp, called clones via MiXCR and kept in-frame beta chains. Under each unique CDR3 protein, matching rows form one entry showing the most common genes and DNA. TCRdb, rather than the study authors, made the V and J calls. Here the sample has about 280,000 distinct CDR3 sequences; 25% occur a single time. The ten largest clones add up to approximately 25% of the sample.

The chain was built from TRBV5-1 and TRBJ2-7, with 13 bases in between that match TRBD2. Sequencing was done on a sample of blood. The sequence was obtained from a man aged 40-55 years with Graves' hyperthyroidism that later progressed to Graves' ophthalmopathy. The CDR3 region has the sequence CASSTGLAGAYEQYF. Read as DNA, the sequence is TGCGCCAGCAGCACCGGACTAGCGGGGGCCTACGAGCAGTACTTC.